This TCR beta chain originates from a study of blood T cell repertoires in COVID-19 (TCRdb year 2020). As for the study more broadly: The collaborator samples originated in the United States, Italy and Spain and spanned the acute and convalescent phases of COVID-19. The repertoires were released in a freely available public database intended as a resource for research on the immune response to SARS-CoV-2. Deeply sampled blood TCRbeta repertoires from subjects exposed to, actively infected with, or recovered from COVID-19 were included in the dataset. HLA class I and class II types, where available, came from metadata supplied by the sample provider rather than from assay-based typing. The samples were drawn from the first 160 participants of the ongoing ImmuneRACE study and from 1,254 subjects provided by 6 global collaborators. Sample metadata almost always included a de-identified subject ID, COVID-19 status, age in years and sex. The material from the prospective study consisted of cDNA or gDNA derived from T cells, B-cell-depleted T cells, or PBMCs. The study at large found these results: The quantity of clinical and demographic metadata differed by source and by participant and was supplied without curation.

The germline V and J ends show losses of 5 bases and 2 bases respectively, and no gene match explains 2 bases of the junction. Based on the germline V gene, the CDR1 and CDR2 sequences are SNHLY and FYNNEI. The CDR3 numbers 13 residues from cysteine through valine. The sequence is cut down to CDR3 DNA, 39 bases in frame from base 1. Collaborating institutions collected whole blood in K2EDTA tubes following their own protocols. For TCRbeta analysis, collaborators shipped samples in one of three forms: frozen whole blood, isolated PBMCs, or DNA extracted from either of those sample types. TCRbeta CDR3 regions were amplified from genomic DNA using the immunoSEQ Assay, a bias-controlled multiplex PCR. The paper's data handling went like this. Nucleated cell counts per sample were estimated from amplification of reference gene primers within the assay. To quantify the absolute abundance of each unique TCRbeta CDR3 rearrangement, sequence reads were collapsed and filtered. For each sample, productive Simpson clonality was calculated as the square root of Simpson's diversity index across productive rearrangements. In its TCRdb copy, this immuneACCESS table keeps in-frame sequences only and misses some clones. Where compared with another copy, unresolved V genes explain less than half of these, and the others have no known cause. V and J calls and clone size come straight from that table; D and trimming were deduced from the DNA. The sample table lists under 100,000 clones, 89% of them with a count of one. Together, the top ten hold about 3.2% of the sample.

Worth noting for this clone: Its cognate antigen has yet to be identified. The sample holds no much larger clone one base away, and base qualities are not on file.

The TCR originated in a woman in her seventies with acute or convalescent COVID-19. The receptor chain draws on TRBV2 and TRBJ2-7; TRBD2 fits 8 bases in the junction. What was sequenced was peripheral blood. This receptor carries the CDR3 CASSSSGTYEQYV. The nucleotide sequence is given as TGTGCCAGCAGTAGTAGCGGGACCTACGAGCAGTACGTC.